This T cell receptor (beta chain) is drawn from a study of PD-1 blockade in classical Hodgkin lymphoma. About this clone: Its antigen is still unknown.

The time point is: newly diagnosed, previously untreated cHL patient sample. Researchers used newly diagnosed, untreated classical Hodgkin lymphoma PBMCs for comparison. Broader study findings: Underlying causes for the observed repertoire differences were not defined, possibly disease activity or prior therapy. Newly diagnosed patients reportedly had lower baseline TCR diversity than healthy donors.

The repertoire was sequenced with immunoSEQ multiplex PCR; TCRdb's copy has only in-frame clones and lacks some. The sample holds fewer than 90,000 clones, over 90% seen once. Germline V CDR1 and CDR2: MNHNS, SASEGT. The CDR3 covers 13 residues. The V end lost 6 bases, the J end lost 7 bases, and 15 bases lay between the germline ends. Sequencing was carried out using peripheral blood mononuclear cells (PBMCs). This sequence originates from a human donor with classical Hodgkin lymphoma. The chain is built from TRBV6-1 and TRBJ1-1, with a possible D match to TRBD1 (6 bases). This chain's CDR3 is CASRIGQIVEAFF. Here the CDR3 DNA reads TGTGCCAGCAGGATAGGACAGATTGTTGAAGCTTTCTTT.